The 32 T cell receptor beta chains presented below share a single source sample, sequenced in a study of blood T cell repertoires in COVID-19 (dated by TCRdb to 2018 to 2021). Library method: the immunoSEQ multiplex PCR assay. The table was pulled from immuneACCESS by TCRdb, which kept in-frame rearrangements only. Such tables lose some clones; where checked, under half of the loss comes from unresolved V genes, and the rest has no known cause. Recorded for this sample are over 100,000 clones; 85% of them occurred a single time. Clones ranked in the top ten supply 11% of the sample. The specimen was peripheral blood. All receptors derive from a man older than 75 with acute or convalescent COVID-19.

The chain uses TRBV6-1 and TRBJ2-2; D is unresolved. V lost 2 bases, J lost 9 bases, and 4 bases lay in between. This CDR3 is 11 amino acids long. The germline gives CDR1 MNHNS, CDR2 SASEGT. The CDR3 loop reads CASSEYRELFF. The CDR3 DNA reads TGTGCCAGCAGTGAATATCGGGAGCTGTTTTTT.

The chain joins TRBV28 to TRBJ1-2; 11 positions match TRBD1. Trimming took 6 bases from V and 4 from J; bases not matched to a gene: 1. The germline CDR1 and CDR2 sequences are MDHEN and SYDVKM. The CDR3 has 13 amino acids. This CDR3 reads CASRGTGGYGYTF. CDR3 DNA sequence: TGTGCCAGCAGGGGGACAGGGGGCTATGGCTACACCTTC.

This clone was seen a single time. CDR3 DNA sequence: TGTGCCAGCAGCTCCCAGGACAGGGGGCCGACTGAAGCTTTCTTT. Its protein is CASSSQDRGPTEAFF. The genes are TRBV5-4 and TRBJ1-1; 11 bases map to TRBD1. V gave up 3 bases and J gave up 5 bases; unmatched junction bases: 6. This CDR3 spans 15 amino acids. The germline CDR1 and CDR2 sequences are SGHNT and YYREEE (reference sequence).

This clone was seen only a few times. CDR3 protein: CASSQGGGWLLGYTF. As DNA, the CDR3 is TGCGCCAGCAGCCAAGGGGGGGGCTGGCTGCTTGGCTACACCTTC. The gene calls are TRBV4-1 and TRBJ1-2; D perhaps matches TRBD1 (6 bases). The germline CDR1 and CDR2 sequences are MGHRA and YSYEKL. The CDR3 runs 15 residues. Trimming removed 1 base at V and 7 bases at J, with 16 bases between.

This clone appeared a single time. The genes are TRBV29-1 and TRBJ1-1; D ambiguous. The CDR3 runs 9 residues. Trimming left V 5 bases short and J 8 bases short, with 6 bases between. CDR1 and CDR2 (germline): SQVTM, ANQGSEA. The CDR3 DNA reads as TGCAGCGTTACAGAGGAAGCTTTCTTT. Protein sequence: CSVTEEAFF.

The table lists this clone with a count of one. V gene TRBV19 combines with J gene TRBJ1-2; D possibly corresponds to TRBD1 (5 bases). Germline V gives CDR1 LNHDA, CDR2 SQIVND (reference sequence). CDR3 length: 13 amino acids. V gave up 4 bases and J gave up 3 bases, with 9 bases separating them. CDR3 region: CASSTLQDYGYTF. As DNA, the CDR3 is TGTGCCAGTAGTACCTTACAGGACTATGGCTACACCTTC.

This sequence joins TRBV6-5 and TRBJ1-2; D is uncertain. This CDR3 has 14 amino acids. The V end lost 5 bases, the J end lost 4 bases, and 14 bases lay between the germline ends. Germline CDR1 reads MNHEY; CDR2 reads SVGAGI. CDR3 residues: CASSRGHLVYGYTF. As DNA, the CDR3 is TGTGCCAGCAGTAGAGGGCATTTGGTCTATGGCTACACCTTC.

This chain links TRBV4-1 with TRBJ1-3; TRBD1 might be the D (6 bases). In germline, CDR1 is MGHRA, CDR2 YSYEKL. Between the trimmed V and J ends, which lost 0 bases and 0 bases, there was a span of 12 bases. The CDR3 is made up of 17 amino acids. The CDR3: CASSQDNRAFSGNTIYF. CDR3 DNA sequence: TGCGCCAGCAGCCAAGATAACAGGGCATTCTCTGGAAACACCATATATTTT.

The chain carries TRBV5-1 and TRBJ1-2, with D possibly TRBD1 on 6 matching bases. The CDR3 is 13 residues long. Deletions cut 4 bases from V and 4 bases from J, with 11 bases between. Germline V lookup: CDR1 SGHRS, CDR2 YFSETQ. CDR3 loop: CASSLGTSYGYTF. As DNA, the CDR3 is TGCGCCAGCAGCCTCGGGACAAGCTATGGCTACACCTTC.

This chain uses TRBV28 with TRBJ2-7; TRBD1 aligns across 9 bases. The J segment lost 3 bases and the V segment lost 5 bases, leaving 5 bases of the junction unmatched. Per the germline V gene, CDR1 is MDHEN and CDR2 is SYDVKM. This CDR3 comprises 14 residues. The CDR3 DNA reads TGTGCCAGCAGTCCCTGGGACAGGGACTACGAGCAGTACTTC. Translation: CASSPWDRDYEQYF.

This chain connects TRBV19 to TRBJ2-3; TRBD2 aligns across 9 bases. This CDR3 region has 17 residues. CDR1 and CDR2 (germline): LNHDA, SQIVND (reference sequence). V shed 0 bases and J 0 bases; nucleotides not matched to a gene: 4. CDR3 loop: CASSIDRLAGSTDTQYF. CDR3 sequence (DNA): TGTGCCAGTAGTATAGATAGGCTAGCGGGAAGCACAGATACGCAGTATTTT.

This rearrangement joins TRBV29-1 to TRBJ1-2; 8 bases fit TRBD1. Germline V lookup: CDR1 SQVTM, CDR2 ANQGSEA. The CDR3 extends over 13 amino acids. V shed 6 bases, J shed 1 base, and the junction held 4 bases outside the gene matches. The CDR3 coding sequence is TGCAGCGTAGCCGGACAGGGTAACTATGGCTACACCTTC. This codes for CSVAGQGNYGYTF.

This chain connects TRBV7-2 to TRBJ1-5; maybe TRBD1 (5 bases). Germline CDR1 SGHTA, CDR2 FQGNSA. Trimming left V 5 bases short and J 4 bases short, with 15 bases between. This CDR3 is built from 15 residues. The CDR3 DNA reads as TGTGCCAGCAGCCCCCGGCAGGGCCAAAATCAGCCCCAGCATTTT. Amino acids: CASSPRQGQNQPQHF. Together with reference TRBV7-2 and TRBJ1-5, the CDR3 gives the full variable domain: GAGVSQSPSNKVTEKGKDVELRCDPISGHTALYWYRQSLGQGLEFLIYFQGNSAPDKSGLPSDRFSAERTGGSVSTLTIQRTQQEDSAVYLCASSPRQGQNQPQHFGDGTRLSIL.

CDR3 sequence reads: CAISEPDRGNEKLFF. The CDR3 DNA sequence: TGTGCCATCAGTGAGCCGGACAGGGGGAATGAAAAACTGTTTTTT. The chain uses TRBV10-3 and TRBJ1-4; TRBD1 matches at 10 bases. With 2 bases clipped from V and 5 bases from J, the junction kept 2 bases outside the gene matches. Germline loops: CDR1 ENHRY, CDR2 SYGVKD. CDR3 length: 15 residues.

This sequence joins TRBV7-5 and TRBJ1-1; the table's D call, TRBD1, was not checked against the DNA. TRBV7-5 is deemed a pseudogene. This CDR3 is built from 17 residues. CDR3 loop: CVRSPEPRQGRFTEAFF. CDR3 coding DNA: TGTGTCAGAAGCCCAGAACCCCGGCAGGGTCGGTTCACTGAAGCTTTCTTT.

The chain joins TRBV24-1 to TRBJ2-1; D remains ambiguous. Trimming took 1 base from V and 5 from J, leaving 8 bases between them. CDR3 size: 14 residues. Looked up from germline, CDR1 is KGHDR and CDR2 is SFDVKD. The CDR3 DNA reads TGTGCCACCAGTGATTTTGGCGGAAACAATGAGCAGTTCTTC. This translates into CATSDFGGNNEQFF.

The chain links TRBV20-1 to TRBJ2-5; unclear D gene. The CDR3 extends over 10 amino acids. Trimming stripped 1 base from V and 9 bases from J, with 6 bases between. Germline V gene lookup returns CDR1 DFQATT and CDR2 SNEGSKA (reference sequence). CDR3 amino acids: CSARAEAQYF. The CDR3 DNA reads TGCAGTGCTAGAGCCGAGGCCCAGTACTTC.

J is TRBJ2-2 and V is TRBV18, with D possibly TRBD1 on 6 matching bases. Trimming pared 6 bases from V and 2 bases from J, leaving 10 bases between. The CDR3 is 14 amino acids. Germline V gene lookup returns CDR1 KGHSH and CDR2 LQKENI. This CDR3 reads CASSQGQNTGELFF. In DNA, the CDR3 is TGTGCCAGCTCCCAGGGACAAAACACCGGGGAGCTGTTTTTT.

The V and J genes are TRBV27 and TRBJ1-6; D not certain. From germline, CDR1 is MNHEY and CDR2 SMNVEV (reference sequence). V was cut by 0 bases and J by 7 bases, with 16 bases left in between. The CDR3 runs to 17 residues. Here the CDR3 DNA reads TGTGCCAGCAGTTTATCGCCCCTCAGAGGTTTCAATTCACCCCTCCACTTT. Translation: CASSLSPLRGFNSPLHF.

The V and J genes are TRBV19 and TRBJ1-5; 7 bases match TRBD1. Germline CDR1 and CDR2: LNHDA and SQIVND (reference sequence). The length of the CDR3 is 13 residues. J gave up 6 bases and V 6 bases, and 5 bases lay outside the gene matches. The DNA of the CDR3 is TGTGCCAGTAGCACAGGGGAAAGTCAGCCCCAGCATTTT. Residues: CASSTGESQPQHF. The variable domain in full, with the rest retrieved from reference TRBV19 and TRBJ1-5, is DGGITQSPKYLFRKEGQNVTLSCEQNLNHDAMYWYRQDPGQGLRLIYYSQIVNDFQKGDIAEGYSVSREKKESFPLTVTSAQKNPTAFYLCASSTGESQPQHFGDGTRLSIL.

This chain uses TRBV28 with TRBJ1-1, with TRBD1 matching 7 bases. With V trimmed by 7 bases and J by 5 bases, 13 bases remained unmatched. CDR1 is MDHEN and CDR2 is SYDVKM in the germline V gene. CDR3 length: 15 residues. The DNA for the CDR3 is TGTGCCAGCATTGGAGGGGGCGAGTTGGGAACTGAAGCTTTCTTT. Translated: CASIGGGELGTEAFF.

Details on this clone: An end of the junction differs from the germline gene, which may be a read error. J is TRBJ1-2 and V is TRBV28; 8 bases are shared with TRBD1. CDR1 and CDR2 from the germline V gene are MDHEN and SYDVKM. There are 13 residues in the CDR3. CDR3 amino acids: CASRGTGSLGRNF. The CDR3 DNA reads TGTGCCAGCAGGGGGACAGGTTCGCTTGGTAGGAACTTC.

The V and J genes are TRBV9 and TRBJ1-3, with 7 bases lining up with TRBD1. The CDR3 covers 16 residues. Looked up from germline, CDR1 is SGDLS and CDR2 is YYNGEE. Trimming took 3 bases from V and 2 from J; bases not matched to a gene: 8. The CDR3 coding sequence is TGTGCCAGCAGCGCCTTAGGGACAGAGACTGGAAACACCATATATTTT. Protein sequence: CASSALGTETGNTIYF. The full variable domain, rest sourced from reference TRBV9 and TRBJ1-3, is DSGVTQTPKHLITATGQRVTLRCSPRSGDLSVYWYQQSLDQGLQFLIQYYNGEERAKGNILERFSAQQFPDLHSELNLSSLELGDSALYFCASSALGTETGNTIYFGEGSWLTVV.

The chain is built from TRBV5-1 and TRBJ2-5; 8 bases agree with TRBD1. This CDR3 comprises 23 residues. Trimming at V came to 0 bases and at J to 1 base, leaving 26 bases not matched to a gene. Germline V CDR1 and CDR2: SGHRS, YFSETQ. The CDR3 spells CASSLAPPSAGGFLNRAQETQYF. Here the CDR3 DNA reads TGCGCCAGCAGCTTGGCCCCCCCATCGGCAGGGGGCTTCCTAAACCGCGCCCAAGAGACCCAGTACTTC.

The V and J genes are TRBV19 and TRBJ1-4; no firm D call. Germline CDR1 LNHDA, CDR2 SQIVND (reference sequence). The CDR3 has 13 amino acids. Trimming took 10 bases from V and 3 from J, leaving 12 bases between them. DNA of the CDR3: TGTGCCACCCACAGCCTGTCTAATGAAAAACTGTTTTTT. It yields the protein CATHSLSNEKLFF.

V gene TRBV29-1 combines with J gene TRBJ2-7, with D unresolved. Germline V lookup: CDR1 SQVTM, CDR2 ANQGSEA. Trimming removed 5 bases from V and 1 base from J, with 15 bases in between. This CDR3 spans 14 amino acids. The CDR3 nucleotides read TGCAGCGTTCCAAAACACAGCTTTTCCTACGAGCAGTACTTC. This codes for CSVPKHSFSYEQYF.

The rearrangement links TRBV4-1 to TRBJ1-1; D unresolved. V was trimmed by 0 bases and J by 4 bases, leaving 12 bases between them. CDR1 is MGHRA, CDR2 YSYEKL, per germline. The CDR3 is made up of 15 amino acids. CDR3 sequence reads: CASSQEELGSTEAFF. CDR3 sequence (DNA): TGCGCCAGCAGCCAAGAGGAGTTGGGGAGCACTGAAGCTTTCTTT.

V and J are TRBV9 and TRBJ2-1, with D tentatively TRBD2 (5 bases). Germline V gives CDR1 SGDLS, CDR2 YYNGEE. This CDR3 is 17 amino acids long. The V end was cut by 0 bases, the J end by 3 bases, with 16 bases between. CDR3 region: CASSVAARAGLYNEQFF. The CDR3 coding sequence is TGTGCCAGCAGCGTAGCGGCGCGGGCAGGACTCTACAATGAGCAGTTCTTC.

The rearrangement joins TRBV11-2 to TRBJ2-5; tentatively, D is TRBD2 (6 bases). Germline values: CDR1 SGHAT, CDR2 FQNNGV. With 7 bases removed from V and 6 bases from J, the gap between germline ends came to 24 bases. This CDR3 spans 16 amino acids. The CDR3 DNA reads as TGTGCCAGCACCTCCCCGGGCCTAGCGCTCCGGCAGACCCAGTACTTC. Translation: CASTSPGLALRQTQYF. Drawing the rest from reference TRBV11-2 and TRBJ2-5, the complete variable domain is EAGVAQSPRYKIIEKRQSVAFWCNPISGHATLYWYQQILGQGPKLLIQFQNNGVVDDSQLPKDRFSAERLKGVDSTLKIQPAKLEDSAVYLCASTSPGLALRQTQYFGPGTRLLVL.

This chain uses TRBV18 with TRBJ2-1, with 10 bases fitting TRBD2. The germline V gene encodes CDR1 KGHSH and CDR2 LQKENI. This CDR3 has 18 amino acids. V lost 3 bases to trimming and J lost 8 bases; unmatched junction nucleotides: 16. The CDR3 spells CASSPPRVLAGVADEQFF. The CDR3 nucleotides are TGTGCCAGCTCACCCCCCCGGGTTCTAGCGGGAGTTGCCGATGAGCAGTTCTTC.

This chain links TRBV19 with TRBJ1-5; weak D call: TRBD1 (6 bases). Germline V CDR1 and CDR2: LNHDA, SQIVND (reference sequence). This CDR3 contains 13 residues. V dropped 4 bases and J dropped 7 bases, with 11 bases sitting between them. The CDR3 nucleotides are TGTGCCAGTAGTAGGCAGGGGCGGCAGCCCCAGCATTTT. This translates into CASSRQGRQPQHF.

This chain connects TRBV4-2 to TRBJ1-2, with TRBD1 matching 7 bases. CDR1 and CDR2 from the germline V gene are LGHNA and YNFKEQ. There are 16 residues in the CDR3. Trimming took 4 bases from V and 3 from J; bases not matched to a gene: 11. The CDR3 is CASSRNRQGLDYGYTF. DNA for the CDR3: TGTGCCAGCAGCCGCAACAGACAGGGATTGGACTATGGCTACACCTTC.